The subject of this entry is one T cell receptor (beta chain). The data belong to a study of blood T cells in healthy people across ages. Using a J-beta primer mix together with a sample-barcoded 5' primer, a second PCR was run for roughly 6 to 12 cycles. TCRdb re-called the 5' RACE reads through MiXCR, storing one row per CDR3 protein. The sample lists around 1,600,000 distinct CDR3 sequences; 40% to 45% were seen once. The J segment lost 0 bases and the V segment lost 4 bases, leaving 8 bases of the junction unmatched. There are 16 residues in the CDR3. Germline V gene lookup returns CDR1 KGHSH and CDR2 LQKENI.

The chain recombines TRBV18 with TRBJ2-7; 8 bases agree with TRBD1. The material sequenced was blood. The receptor was isolated from a young woman in good health. The CDR3 is CASSLQGQVSSYEQYF. The CDR3 coding sequence is TGTGCCAGCTCACTGCAGGGACAGGTGAGCTCCTACGAGCAGTACTTC. The whole variable domain, remainder taken from reference TRBV18 and TRBJ2-7, is NAGVMQNPRHLVRRRGQEARLRCSPMKGHSHVYWYRQLPEEGLKFMVYLQKENIIDESGMPKERFSAEFPKEGPSILRIQQVVRGDSAAYFCASSLQGQVSSYEQYFGPGTRLTVT.